This TCR beta chain was sequenced during a study of OX40 agonist ivuxolimab in advanced cancers. General study findings and limits: Antigens targeted by the expanded peripheral T cells were not determined.

Germline V gives CDR1 MDHEN, CDR2 SYDVKM. The V end lost 3 bases, the J end lost 8 bases, and 11 bases lay between the germline ends. The CDR3 covers 12 residues. TCRdb's table, derived via immunoSEQ multiplex PCR, lists solely in-frame clones and lacks some. This sample yields about 120,000 clones, of which over 75% are seen a single time; roughly 0.59% belongs to the top ten. Worth noting for this clone: The antigen remains undetermined.

The genes are TRBV28 and TRBJ2-7; no definite D call. This TCR was sampled from an adult with an advanced solid tumor such as melanoma, head and neck, liver or kidney cancer. Source: CD4+ or CD8+ T cells sorted from blood, taken in a trial of the OX40 agonist ivuxolimab. The CDR3 DNA follows: TGTGCCAGCAGTTTCAGCTTGGGCCAGCAGTACTTC. It is translated as CASSFSLGQQYF.